This T cell receptor (beta chain) was retrieved from a study of T-cell memory formation after mild COVID-19. TCRdb re-called the 5' RACE reads with MiXCR, one entry per CDR3 protein. The sample shows 110,000 to 150,000 distinct CDR3 sequences, more than 13% of them seen only once. This receptor was taken from an adult woman who had mild COVID-19 (a few samples of this study predate the infection). Cell type and time point are not known. The sample taken for sequencing was PBMCs or a T cell subset sorted from them (not recorded which).

For the CDR3, the DNA is TGCAGTGCTACGACAGGGAATAGCTACGAGCAGTACTTC. Translating gives CSATTGNSYEQYF. V is TRBV20-1 and J is TRBJ2-7; TRBD1 aligns across 7 bases. The CDR3 is 13 amino acids. V was pared by 4 bases and J by 3 bases, with 6 bases of the junction left unmatched. Germline V CDR1 and CDR2: DFQATT, SNEGSKA (reference sequence).